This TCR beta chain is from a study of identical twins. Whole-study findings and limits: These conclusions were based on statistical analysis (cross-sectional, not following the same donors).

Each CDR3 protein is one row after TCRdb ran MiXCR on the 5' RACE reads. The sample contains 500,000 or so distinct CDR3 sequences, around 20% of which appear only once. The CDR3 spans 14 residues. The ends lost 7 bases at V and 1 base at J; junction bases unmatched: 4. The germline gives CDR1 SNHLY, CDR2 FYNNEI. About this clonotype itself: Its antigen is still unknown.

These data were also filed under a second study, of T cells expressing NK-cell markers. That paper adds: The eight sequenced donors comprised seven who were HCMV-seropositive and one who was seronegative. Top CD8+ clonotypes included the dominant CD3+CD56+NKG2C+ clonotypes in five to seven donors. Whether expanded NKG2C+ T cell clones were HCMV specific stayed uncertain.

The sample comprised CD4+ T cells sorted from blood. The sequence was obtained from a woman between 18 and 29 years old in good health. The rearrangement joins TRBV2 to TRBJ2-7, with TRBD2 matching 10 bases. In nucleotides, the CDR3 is TGTGCCAGCAAGACTAGCGGGCTGTCCTACGAGCAGTACTTC. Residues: CASKTSGLSYEQYF. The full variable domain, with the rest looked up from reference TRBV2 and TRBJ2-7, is EPEVTQTPSHQVTQMGQEVILRCVPISNHLYFYWYRQILGQKVEFLVSFYNNEISEKSEIFDDQFSVERPDGSNFTLKIRSTKLEDSAMYFCASKTSGLSYEQYFGPGTRLTVT.